Following are 13 T cell receptor beta chains from one sample sequenced in a study of T-cell reconstitution after alpha-beta-depleted transplantation in children. Unique molecular identifiers were incorporated into the prepared TCRbeta library. TCRdb re-called the PCR reads with MiXCR, one entry per CDR3 protein. The sample includes hundreds of thousands of distinct CDR3 sequences, roughly 8.2% seen only once; the top ten take nearly 6.5%. The input for sequencing was PBMCs, mostly from graft donor cells, taken 180 days after TCRalphabeta/CD19-depleted stem cell transplant. The source is a male patient under 18 who had a stem cell transplant for acute lymphoblastic leukemia, so the T cells may come from the graft donor.

This clonotype was recorded many times. This chain connects TRBV28 to TRBJ2-7, with unresolved D. V dropped 5 bases and J dropped 1 base, with 6 bases sitting between them. The V gene's germline CDR1 is MDHEN and CDR2 SYDVKM. This CDR3 is 12 amino acids long. CDR3 sequence (DNA): TGTGCCAGCAGTGCCACTTCCTACGAGCAGTACTTC. It is translated as CASSATSYEQYF.

On this clonotype: A much larger clone differs by one base, so this may be a read error. This sequence joins TRBV28 and TRBJ2-7, with 9 bases lining up with TRBD2. The CDR3 extends over 14 amino acids. The germline V gene encodes CDR1 MDHEN and CDR2 SYDVKM. V dropped 6 bases and J dropped 5; count of bases not matched to a gene: 8. The CDR3 region is CASRSSGTAHEQYF. CDR3 coding DNA: TGTGCCAGCAGATCTAGCGGGACGGCCCACGAGCAGTACTTC.

This clonotype was seen repeatedly, ten times or more. The chain employs TRBV12-3 or TRBV12-4 and TRBJ1-4; D unclear. V was trimmed by 5 bases and J by 2 bases, leaving 9 bases between them. This CDR3 contains 14 residues. CDR3 region: CASSRVRTNEKLFF. CDR3 DNA: TGTGCCAGCAGTCGCGTGAGGACTAATGAAAAACTGTTTTTT.

This clonotype was detected many times. The rearrangement uses TRBV15 and TRBJ1-4, with 7 bases lining up with TRBD1. V was clipped by 0 bases and J by 8 bases; unmatched bases: 6. CDR1 is LNHNV and CDR2 is YYDKDF in the germline V gene (reference sequence). The CDR3 length is 15 residues. In DNA form, the CDR3 reads TGTGCCACCAGCAGAGATAGGGGGCTGGTCGAAAAACTGTTTTTT. Protein sequence: CATSRDRGLVEKLFF. The variable domain in full, completed from reference TRBV15 and TRBJ1-4, reads DAMVIQNPRYQVTQFGKPVTLSCSQTLNHNVMYWYQQKSSQAPKLLFHYYDKDFNNEADTPDNFQSRRPNTSFCFLDIRSPGLGDTAMYLCATSRDRGLVEKLFFGSGTQLSVL.

This clonotype was seen repeatedly, ten times or more. The V gene is TRBV27, the J gene TRBJ2-1; 8 nucleotides agree with TRBD1. Germline V gene lookup returns CDR1 MNHEY and CDR2 SMNVEV (reference sequence). J was trimmed by 10 bases and V by 3 bases; bases with no gene match: 8. This CDR3 region has 14 residues. DNA for the CDR3: TGTGCCAGCAGTTTGGGGACAGGTAATATGGAGCAGTTCTTC. Protein: CASSLGTGNMEQFF.

V gene TRBV18 combines with J gene TRBJ1-2, with TRBD1 as a possible D gene (5 bases). The CDR3 consists of 13 residues. The germline gives CDR1 KGHSH, CDR2 LQKENI. V was pared by 0 bases and J by 7 bases, with 9 bases between. This CDR3 reads CASSPPGQGGYTF. Here the CDR3 DNA reads TGTGCCAGCTCACCACCGGGGCAGGGTGGCTACACCTTC.

This clonotype has at least ten counts. The chain couples TRBV24-1 to TRBJ2-2, with 9 bases fitting TRBD2. J was trimmed by 0 bases and V by 3 bases; bases with no gene match: 4. The CDR3 is 17 amino acids. Germline assignment: CDR1 KGHDR and CDR2 SFDVKD. The chain's CDR3 is CATSDGLAGTNTGELFF. CDR3 bases: TGTGCCACCAGTGATGGTCTAGCGGGGACGAACACCGGGGAGCTGTTTTTT.

This clonotype showed up many times. The V and J genes are TRBV9 and TRBJ1-4, with D possibly being TRBD1 (5 bases). The CDR3 is made up of 16 amino acids. With 3 bases removed from V and 0 bases from J, the gap between germline ends came to 12 bases. Germline V lookup: CDR1 SGDLS, CDR2 YYNGEE. The CDR3 DNA reads as TGTGCCAGCAGCGGTACGGGGCGGGCAACTAATGAAAAACTGTTTTTT. Amino acids: CASSGTGRATNEKLFF.

At least ten counts were recorded for this clonotype. This chain links TRBV5-6 with TRBJ2-7; 8 nucleotides match TRBD1. Germline CDR1 and CDR2: SGHDT and YYEEEE. With 3 bases clipped from V and 7 bases from J, the junction kept 9 bases outside the gene matches. This CDR3 region has 14 residues. CDR3 bases: TGTGCCAGCAGCTCGACAGGGGCCACCTTTGAGCAGTACTTC. It codes for CASSSTGATFEQYF. Looking up the rest from reference TRBV5-6 and TRBJ2-7 gives the full variable domain: DAGVTQSPTHLIKTRGQQVTLRCSPKSGHDTVSWYQQALGQGPQFIFQYYEEEERQRGNFPDRFSGHQFPNYSSELNVNALLLGDSALYLCASSSTGATFEQYFGPGTRLTVT.

This clonotype was seen ten or more times. The rearrangement uses TRBV20-1 and TRBJ2-7; possibly TRBD1 or TRBD2 for D (6 bases each). This CDR3 comprises 14 residues. In germline, CDR1 is DFQATT, CDR2 SNEGSKA (reference sequence). V lost 7 bases, J lost 6 bases, and 22 bases lay in between. CDR3 DNA sequence: TGCAGTGTTAAACGGGGGCAGGGGCCCCTCGAGCAGTACTTC. Protein product: CSVKRGQGPLEQYF.

This clonotype was detected ten times or more. The chain joins TRBV20-1 to TRBJ2-5; 7 positions match TRBD1. The CDR3 contains 14 residues. J gave up 1 base and V 4 bases, and 6 bases lay outside the gene matches. Germline lookup yields CDR1 DFQATT and CDR2 SNEGSKA (reference sequence). The CDR3 sequence: CSATKGALQETQYF. Here the CDR3 DNA reads TGCAGTGCTACTAAGGGGGCCCTCCAAGAGACCCAGTACTTC.

In this sample, this clonotype turned up many times. The V call is TRBV29-1, the J call TRBJ1-5, with TRBD1 matching 10 bases. Looked up from germline, CDR1 is SQVTM and CDR2 is ANQGSEA. The CDR3 covers 13 residues. J lost 5 bases, V lost 6 bases, and 4 bases had no gene match. CDR3 loop: CSVRDRGDQPQHF. Here the CDR3 DNA reads TGCAGCGTCCGGGACAGGGGTGATCAGCCCCAGCATTTT.

There are many counts of this clonotype. This chain joins TRBV28 and TRBJ1-3; D is unclear. Per the germline V gene, CDR1 is MDHEN and CDR2 is SYDVKM. V dropped 4 bases and J dropped 1 base, with 8 bases sitting between them. The CDR3 covers 14 residues. The CDR3 DNA is TGTGCCAGCAGTTCCCTGCTTTCTGGAAACACCATATATTTT. Protein: CASSSLLSGNTIYF.